This T cell receptor beta chain appears in the sequencing data of a study of neurological immune-mediated disorders. As for the cDNA, it was generated by 5'RACE with 10-nucleotide random UMIs. TCRdb reanalysed the 5' RACE reads using MiXCR and keeps one entry per CDR3 protein. Of more than 45,000 distinct CDR3 sequences listed, approximately 10% are singletons. This clonotype was counted ten times or more. As yet, its antigen is unknown. Study results and caveats: The absence of shared CDR3 amino acid sequences among expanded clones across subjects suggests private repertoires in all groups. The greatest TCR clonal expansion occurred in HTLV-1-associated myelopathy and the least in multiple sclerosis, which fell below healthy controls.

Germline lookup yields CDR1 SEHNR and CDR2 FQNEAQ (reference sequence). With 4 bases removed from V and 5 bases from J, the gap between germline ends came to 8 bases. The CDR3 consists of 12 residues. The chain is built from TRBV7-9 and TRBJ2-5, with a weak D call TRBD1 (5 bases). What was sequenced was PBMCs. The TCR comes from a man in his sixties in good health. CDR3 amino acids: CASSSPGETQYF. The CDR3 coding sequence is TGTGCCAGCAGCTCACCAGGGGAGACCCAGTACTTC.